Listed here are 7 T cell receptor beta chains from one sample, sequenced in a study of Tregs in tolerant kidney transplant recipients. The table came from immunoSEQ multiplex PCR; TCRdb's copy has only in-frame clones and leaves some out. The top ten hold 4.5% to 5% of the sample, which has under 100,000 clones, more than 80% seen once. Sequencing input: CD8+ T cells from blood. These receptors were taken from a human donor in good health.

V usage is TRBV11-2 and J usage is TRBJ2-2; D unclear. Between the trimmed V and J ends, which lost 8 bases and 4 bases, there was a span of 8 bases. The CDR3 consists of 12 residues. CDR1 and CDR2 (germline): SGHAT, FQNNGV. The CDR3 here is CASLSGTGELFF. DNA of the CDR3: TGTGCCAGCCTTTCAGGCACCGGGGAGCTGTTTTTT.

The chain recombines TRBV18 with TRBJ1-4, with D possibly TRBD1 on 5 matching bases. Germline assignment: CDR1 KGHSH and CDR2 LQKENI. V was trimmed by 3 bases and J by 6 bases, leaving 17 bases between them. The CDR3 consists of 16 residues. The CDR3 loop is CASSPTRGRDYEKLFF. In DNA form, the CDR3 reads TGTGCCAGCTCACCGACCCGGGGCAGGGATTATGAAAAACTGTTTTTT.

This sequence joins TRBV5-6 and TRBJ1-1; 10 nucleotides agree with TRBD1. The length of the CDR3 is 14 residues. Germline values: CDR1 SGHDT, CDR2 YYEEEE. V dropped 5 bases and J dropped 5; count of bases not matched to a gene: 6. Here the CDR3 reads CASRPGTGVTEAFF. CDR3 in DNA: TGTGCCAGCAGGCCCGGGACAGGGGTGACTGAAGCTTTCTTT.

The J gene is TRBJ2-3, the V gene TRBV5-4; tentative D call: TRBD1 (6 bases). Germline assignment: CDR1 SGHNT and CDR2 YYREEE (reference sequence). There are 12 residues in the CDR3. V was shortened by 3 bases and J by 4 bases, with 6 bases between the two germline ends. The DNA of the CDR3 is TGTGCCAGCAGCTGGACAGCAGATACGCAGTATTTT. Translating gives CASSWTADTQYF.

The genes are TRBV9 and TRBJ2-7; TRBD1 matches at 8 bases. This CDR3 region has 13 residues. V was pared by 3 bases and J by 3 bases, with 2 bases of the junction left unmatched. The germline CDR1 and CDR2 sequences are SGDLS and YYNGEE. CDR3 nucleotides: TGTGCCAGCAGCGATGACAGGGGCTACGAGCAGTACTTC. It codes for CASSDDRGYEQYF.

The chain employs TRBV21-1 and TRBJ1-5. TRBV21-1 is marked as a pseudogene. The CDR3 is 13 amino acids. The chain's CDR3 is CASSRGGNQPQHF. DNA for the CDR3: TGTGCCAGCAGCAGGGGAGGGAATCAGCCCCAGCATTTT.

This chain uses TRBV7-9 with TRBJ2-7, with 9 bases lining up with TRBD1. The ends lost 1 base at V and 2 bases at J; junction bases unmatched: 6. CDR1 is SEHNR and CDR2 is FQNEAQ in the germline V gene (reference sequence). This CDR3 has 16 residues. The CDR3 here is CASSLVVTGGPYEQYF. The CDR3 DNA follows: TGTGCCAGCAGCTTAGTAGTGACAGGGGGTCCCTACGAGCAGTACTTC.